Each of the 23 T cell receptor beta chains below was sequenced from the same sample in a study of cytomegalovirus exposure and HLA in healthy donors. PCR employed 60 Vbeta and 13 Jbeta primers. Assay: immunoSEQ multiplex PCR; the TCRdb copy retains only in-frame clones and omits some. The table lists under 150,000 clones, around 66% of them singletons. Sequences were obtained from PBMCs. The receptors stem from a young man in good health and CMV-seropositive.

J is TRBJ2-1 and V is TRBV28; 8 bases are a match to TRBD2. CDR1 and CDR2 from the germline V gene are MDHEN and SYDVKM. This CDR3 spans 18 amino acids. Germline trimming cut 4 bases from V and 5 bases from J; bases unmatched to any gene: 16. In DNA, the CDR3 is TGTGCCAGCAGTTATACGTTGTGGAGCGGGGGTAGGGACAATGAGCAGTTCTTC. Its translation is CASSYTLWSGGRDNEQFF.

The chain is built from TRBV5-4 and TRBJ1-2; D gene uncertain. V was clipped by 0 bases and J by 3 bases, with 12 bases between them. The CDR3 has 15 amino acids. Per the germline V gene, CDR1 is SGHNT and CDR2 is YYREEE (reference sequence). This chain's CDR3 is CASSLGAGVDYGYTF. CDR3 bases: TGTGCCAGCAGCTTGGGGGCAGGTGTAGACTATGGCTACACCTTC.

The V gene is TRBV15, the J gene TRBJ1-5, with D tentatively TRBD1 (6 bases). Trimming took off 1 base at V and 2 bases at J, with 12 bases between the two ends. The length of the CDR3 is 16 residues. Germline assignment: CDR1 LNHNV and CDR2 YYDKDF (reference sequence). In DNA, the CDR3 is TGTGCCACCAGCAGAGTGGACAGAGAAGGCAATCAGCCCCAGCATTTT. It yields the protein CATSRVDREGNQPQHF. The full variable domain, with the rest looked up from reference TRBV15 and TRBJ1-5, is DAMVIQNPRYQVTQFGKPVTLSCSQTLNHNVMYWYQQKSSQAPKLLFHYYDKDFNNEADTPDNFQSRRPNTSFCFLDIRSPGLGDTAMYLCATSRVDREGNQPQHFGDGTRLSIL.

This chain joins TRBV19 and TRBJ1-5; the match to TRBD1 covers 9 bases. CDR1 and CDR2 (germline): LNHDA, SQIVND (reference sequence). The V and J ends lost 5 bases and 6 bases, in that order; junction bases with no gene match: 5. This CDR3 is built from 14 residues. The CDR3: CASSWTGAVQPQHF. The CDR3 DNA follows: TGTGCCAGTAGTTGGACAGGGGCTGTTCAGCCCCAGCATTTT.

The table lists this clone with a few counts. This chain connects TRBV6-5 to TRBJ2-7; 7 nucleotides line up with TRBD2. The J segment lost 5 bases and the V segment lost 5 bases, leaving 9 bases of the junction unmatched. The CDR3 length is 14 residues. From germline, CDR1 is MNHEY and CDR2 SVGAGI. In nucleotides, the CDR3 is TGTGCCAGCAGTAAAACTACCGGGAGGAACGAGCAGTACTTC. Protein sequence: CASSKTTGRNEQYF.

CDR3 loop: CASWGQGLSGEQFF. Written as DNA, the CDR3 is TGTGCCAGCTGGGGACAGGGTTTGTCAGGCGAGCAGTTCTTC. The rearrangement joins TRBV6-6 to TRBJ2-1; 9 nucleotides match TRBD1. CDR1 is MNHNY and CDR2 is SVGAGI in the germline V gene (reference sequence). V trimming: 8 bases; J trimming: 10 bases; junction bases outside the gene matches: 12. The CDR3 totals 14 residues.

This clone appeared a few times. The V call is TRBV19, the J call TRBJ1-1; no definite D call. Germline V CDR1 and CDR2: LNHDA, SQIVND (reference sequence). Trimming took off 5 bases at V and 1 base at J, with 8 bases between the two ends. The CDR3 is 13 amino acids. CDR3 protein: CASSPTWNTEAFF. CDR3 coding DNA: TGTGCCAGTAGTCCGACATGGAACACTGAAGCTTTCTTT.

This chain uses TRBV6-5 with TRBJ2-7; tentative D call: TRBD2 (5 bases). V was shortened by 1 base and J by 1 base, with 11 bases between the two germline ends. Germline CDR1 is MNHEY and CDR2 is SVGAGI. This CDR3 contains 15 residues. This CDR3 is CASSYLYGESYEQYF. CDR3 DNA sequence: TGTGCCAGCAGTTACTTGTACGGGGAGTCCTACGAGCAGTACTTC.

This clone was picked up one time. The V call is TRBV11-1, the J call TRBJ1-1; 9 nucleotides line up with TRBD1. The CDR3 contains 13 residues. Germline V gives CDR1 SGHAT, CDR2 FQDESV (reference sequence). V gave up 5 bases and J gave up 7 bases; unmatched junction bases: 5. The DNA of the CDR3 is TGTGCCAGCAGCATGGACAGGGGAGATGAAGCTTTCTTT. Translating it yields CASSMDRGDEAFF.

This sequence joins TRBV7-9 and TRBJ2-7; 10 bases fit TRBD1. The ends lost 4 bases at V and 5 bases at J; junction bases unmatched: 8. The CDR3 is 15 residues long. The germline V gene encodes CDR1 SEHNR and CDR2 FQNEAQ (reference sequence). For the CDR3, the DNA is TGTGCCAGCAGCTCCACCCGGACAGGGGGTGACGAGCAGTACTTC. It is translated as CASSSTRTGGDEQYF.

The chain uses TRBV7-9 and TRBJ2-7; a weak D match, TRBD1 (5 bases). There are 13 residues in the CDR3. Germline V gene sequence: CDR1 SEHNR, CDR2 FQNEAQ (reference sequence). V lost 0 bases to trimming and J lost 2 bases, with 5 bases between them. The chain's CDR3 is CASSLAGPYEQYV. The DNA of the CDR3 is TGTGCCAGCAGCTTAGCGGGGCCCTACGAGCAGTACGTC.

The V gene is TRBV6-1, the J gene TRBJ1-1; D possibly corresponds to TRBD1 (5 bases). The CDR3 is 14 residues long. From germline, CDR1 is MNHNS and CDR2 SASEGT. Trimming stripped 9 bases from V and 1 base from J, with 15 bases between. The CDR3 DNA reads as TGTGCCAGTAGGGAGTTGGGGGGGAACACTGAAGCTTTCTTT. Its protein is CASRELGGNTEAFF.

The chain is built from TRBV7-2 and TRBJ1-5, with 8 nucleotides matching TRBD1. After removal of 0 bases from V and 7 bases from J, the junction contained 2 bases not matched to a gene. The CDR3 is 14 residues long. From germline, CDR1 is SGHTA and CDR2 FQGNSA. CDR3 sequence (DNA): TGTGCCAGCAGCTTAGCGACAGGGGCCCAGCCCCAGCATTTT. Translation gives CASSLATGAQPQHF.

V is TRBV19 and J is TRBJ1-1; weak D call: TRBD1 (6 bases). This CDR3 spans 14 amino acids. CDR1 and CDR2 from the germline V gene are LNHDA and SQIVND (reference sequence). V lost 2 bases and J 6 bases, leaving 13 bases between the germline ends. Written as DNA, the CDR3 is TGTGCCAGTAGTATAACCACAGGGTTCTCTGAAGCTTTCTTT. This codes for CASSITTGFSEAFF.

The genes are TRBV11-2 and TRBJ2-7, with 10 nucleotides matching TRBD2. There are 15 residues in the CDR3. In germline, CDR1 is SGHAT, CDR2 FQNNGV. The J segment lost 0 bases and the V segment lost 6 bases, leaving 5 bases of the junction unmatched. The DNA of the CDR3 is TGTGCCAGCAGGACCAGCGGGGGGGCCTCCTACGAGCAGTACTTC. Its protein is CASRTSGGASYEQYF. Filled out from reference TRBV11-2 and TRBJ2-7, the complete variable domain reads EAGVAQSPRYKIIEKRQSVAFWCNPISGHATLYWYQQILGQGPKLLIQFQNNGVVDDSQLPKDRFSAERLKGVDSTLKIQPAKLEDSAVYLCASRTSGGASYEQYFGPGTRLTVT.

The chain combines TRBV28 with TRBJ1-2, with D possibly being TRBD1 (6 bases). Trimming took 7 bases from V and 4 from J, leaving 16 bases between them. This CDR3 is 14 amino acids long. The germline gives CDR1 MDHEN, CDR2 SYDVKM. The CDR3 region has the DNA TGTGCCAGCAAATTGCAGGGGTTTGCCTATGGCTACACCTTC. It translates to CASKLQGFAYGYTF.

This clone was seen only a few times. V gene TRBV7-2 combines with J gene TRBJ1-1; maybe TRBD1 (6 bases). Germline V CDR1 and CDR2: SGHTA, FQGNSA. V lost 1 base to trimming and J lost 1 base, with 13 bases between them. The CDR3 length is 16 residues. The CDR3 DNA reads TGTGCCAGCAGCTTAGATCAGGGGCGTACGAACACTGAAGCTTTCTTT. This codes for CASSLDQGRTNTEAFF.

This clone came up a few times. CDR3 loop: CASSEGLNQPQHF. The CDR3 DNA sequence: TGTGCCAGCAGTGAGGGGCTCAATCAGCCCCAGCATTTT. The V gene is TRBV2, the J gene TRBJ1-5, with D tentatively TRBD1 (5 bases). This CDR3 contains 13 residues. V shed 3 bases and J shed 3 bases, with 6 bases lying between them. In germline, CDR1 is SNHLY, CDR2 FYNNEI.

This clone has more than one count but fewer than ten. This chain uses TRBV18 with TRBJ2-3, with D perhaps matching TRBD1 (5 bases). The CDR3 is 15 amino acids. Germline V gene sequence: CDR1 KGHSH, CDR2 LQKENI. V was trimmed by 8 bases and J by 3 bases, leaving 18 bases between them. The CDR3 sequence: CASQLPGWYTDTQYF. DNA for the CDR3: TGTGCCAGCCAATTGCCAGGGTGGTATACAGATACGCAGTATTTT.

The chain employs TRBV5-1 and TRBJ1-1; 11 positions agree with TRBD1. V was clipped by 4 bases and J by 1 base; unmatched bases: 6. The length of the CDR3 is 16 residues. Germline-derived CDR1 and CDR2 are SGHRS and YFSETQ. The CDR3 nucleotides are TGCGCCAGCAGCCCTGGGACAGGGGGAAAGAACACTGAAGCTTTCTTT. Translated: CASSPGTGGKNTEAFF. The whole variable domain, remainder taken from reference TRBV5-1 and TRBJ1-1, is KAGVTQTPRYLIKTRGQQVTLSCSPISGHRSVSWYQQTPGQGLQFLFEYFSETQRNKGNFPGRFSGRQFSNSRSEMNVSTLELGDSALYLCASSPGTGGKNTEAFFGQGTRLTVV.

CDR3 nucleotide sequence: TGCAGCGTGAAGGGGGAAGTCAGACAGTACGAGCAGTACTTC. Protein sequence: CSVKGEVRQYEQYF. V gene TRBV29-1 combines with J gene TRBJ2-7; D possibly corresponds to TRBD1 (6 bases). Trimming left V 6 bases short and J 4 bases short, with 19 bases between. The CDR3 spans 14 residues. In germline, CDR1 is SQVTM, CDR2 ANQGSEA.

In this sample, this clone turned up a few times. The CDR3 coding sequence is TGTGCCAGCAGTGAACAGGAAAATCAGCCCCAGCATTTT. It yields the protein CASSEQENQPQHF. This chain links TRBV6-4 with TRBJ1-5; a possible D gene is TRBD1 (5 bases). Deletions cut 3 bases from V and 4 bases from J, with 7 bases between. This CDR3 region has 13 residues. CDR1 is MRHNA, CDR2 SNTAGT, per germline.

The J gene is TRBJ1-5, the V gene TRBV19; tentatively, D is TRBD1 (5 bases). The germline CDR1 and CDR2 sequences are LNHDA and SQIVND (reference sequence). This CDR3 comprises 14 residues. Deletions cut 4 bases from V and 4 bases from J, with 11 bases between. The CDR3 DNA is TGTGCCAGTAGTAGGGGCGGACAAAATCAGCCCCAGCATTTT. Its protein is CASSRGGQNQPQHF.